What follows are 17 T cell receptor beta chains derived from one specimen sequenced in a study of shared clonotypes between healthy human individuals. Terminally differentiated effector memory CD45RA+ cells were left out of the naive CD8 fraction, which was CD45RO-negative and positively selected for CCR7. TCRdb keeps only in-frame clones here, not all; method: immunoSEQ multiplex PCR. The sample records under 2,000,000 clones, about 95% being singletons. Sequencing was done on a sample of naive CD8+ T cells sorted from blood. The source of these receptors is a man younger than 35 in good health.

The chain combines TRBV9 with TRBJ2-5; D unclear. This CDR3 is built from 13 residues. The germline gives CDR1 SGDLS, CDR2 YYNGEE. The V end was cut by 0 bases, the J end by 2 bases, with 5 bases between. CDR3 amino acids: CASSVGPQETQYF. Written as DNA, the CDR3 is TGTGCCAGCAGCGTAGGGCCACAAGAGACCCAGTACTTC.

The CDR3 bases are TGTGCCAGCAGTTTAACCAACGCCTACGAGCAGTACTTC. This codes for CASSLTNAYEQYF. This chain joins TRBV27 and TRBJ2-7; D not resolved. The CDR3 contains 13 residues. Germline loops: CDR1 MNHEY, CDR2 SMNVEV (reference sequence). Trimming removed 2 bases at V and 2 bases at J, with 7 bases between.

The V gene is TRBV21-1, the J gene TRBJ2-3; the DNA was not used to check the table's D call, TRBD1. TRBV21-1 is annotated as a pseudogene. CDR3 length equals 15 residues. The CDR3 region is CASSNLRVRPDTQYF. As DNA, the CDR3 is TGTGCCAGCAGCAACCTCAGGGTCCGGCCAGATACGCAGTATTTT.

The chain joins TRBV27 to TRBJ1-4; D is unresolved. Trimming took off 0 bases at V and 5 bases at J, with 16 bases between the two ends. This CDR3 is built from 17 residues. Germline V gene data show CDR1 as MNHEY and CDR2 as SMNVEV (reference sequence). The chain's CDR3 is CASSLSPPRQPNEKLFF. For the CDR3, the DNA is TGTGCCAGCAGTTTATCGCCCCCTAGACAACCGAATGAAAAACTGTTTTTT.

This clone was seen only once. The rearrangement joins TRBV30 to TRBJ1-4, with TRBD1 identical over 9 bases. Germline V gene sequence: CDR1 GTSNPN, CDR2 SVGIG (reference sequence). CDR3 length equals 15 residues. Unmatched junction bases numbered 7, after V lost 0 bases and J lost 8 bases. The CDR3 region is CAWSVEGQGGEKLFF. In nucleotides, the CDR3 is TGTGCCTGGAGTGTAGAGGGACAGGGTGGCGAAAAACTGTTTTTT.

The V and J genes are TRBV7-9 and TRBJ2-2, with no clear D. Germline V gene lookup returns CDR1 SEHNR and CDR2 FQNEAQ (reference sequence). Trimming shortened V by 1 base and J by 7 bases, and 4 bases separated the two germline ends. The CDR3 extends over 12 amino acids. CDR3 in DNA: TGTGCCAGCAGCTTAGTGTTCGGGGAGCTGTTTTTT. It codes for CASSLVFGELFF. Together with reference TRBV7-9 and TRBJ2-2, the CDR3 gives the full variable domain: DTGVSQNPRHKITKRGQNVTFRCDPISEHNRLYWYRQTLGQGPEFLTYFQNEAQLEKSRLLSDRFSAERPKGSFSTLEIQRTEQGDSAMYLCASSLVFGELFFGEGSRLTVL.

The chain joins TRBV7-8 to TRBJ2-7, with D unresolved. Trimming removed 2 bases from V and 3 bases from J, with 2 bases in between. This CDR3 has 11 residues. Germline values: CDR1 SGHVS, CDR2 FQNEAQ. As DNA, the CDR3 is TGTGCCAGCAGCTTATTCTACGAGCAGTACTTC. It specifies CASSLFYEQYF.

This clone appeared once. The chain is built from TRBV14 and TRBJ2-4; no reliable D call. The CDR3 is 16 residues long. From germline, CDR1 is SGHDN and CDR2 FVKESK. Trimming took off 2 bases at V and 0 bases at J, with 11 bases between the two ends. This chain's CDR3 is CASSQTHSRAKNIQYF. In DNA, the CDR3 is TGTGCCAGCAGCCAAACGCATAGTAGAGCCAAAAACATTCAGTACTTC.

The rearrangement links TRBV5-1 to TRBJ2-1, with 15 nucleotides matching TRBD2. Per the germline V gene, CDR1 is SGHRS and CDR2 is YFSETQ. V lost 0 bases and J lost 7; bases outside the gene matches: 8. The CDR3 sequence is 18 residues long. CDR3: CASSLEGLAGGPVNEQFF. In nucleotides, the CDR3 is TGCGCCAGCAGCTTGGAAGGACTAGCGGGGGGGCCGGTGAATGAGCAGTTCTTC.

The chain uses TRBV27 and TRBJ1-5, with 10 bases lining up with TRBD1. V gave up 10 bases and J gave up 0 bases; unmatched junction bases: 15. The CDR3 totals 18 residues. In germline, CDR1 is MNHEY, CDR2 SMNVEV (reference sequence). CDR3 DNA sequence: TGTGCCACCTCAGACAGGGGGCAAGGATATGATAGCAATCAGCCCCAGCATTTT. Amino acids: CATSDRGQGYDSNQPQHF.

The chain employs TRBV7-9 and TRBJ1-1; D not resolved. CDR3 length: 12 residues. V lost 5 bases, J lost 10 bases, and 14 bases lay in between. In germline, CDR1 is SEHNR, CDR2 FQNEAQ (reference sequence). In DNA form, the CDR3 reads TGTGCCAGCAGCCCCCCCTATTTAGGAGCTTTCTTT. Translation: CASSPPYLGAFF.

The chain is built from TRBV11-2 and TRBJ2-1; D possibly uses TRBD1 or TRBD2 (5 bases each). Trimming pared 0 bases from V and 9 bases from J, leaving 15 bases between. The CDR3 covers 15 residues. Looked up from germline, CDR1 is SGHAT and CDR2 is FQNNGV. The CDR3 sequence: CASSLDLLGEGEQFF. In DNA, the CDR3 is TGTGCCAGCAGCTTAGATCTGCTGGGGGAAGGTGAGCAGTTCTTC.

The rearrangement uses TRBV6-1 and TRBJ1-1; the match to TRBD1 covers 9 bases. CDR3 length equals 14 residues. Germline CDR1 reads MNHNS; CDR2 reads SASEGT. The V gene end was trimmed by 0 bases and the J gene end by 10 bases; junction bases not matched to a gene: 6. In DNA, the CDR3 is TGTGCCAGCAGTGAAGCGAGGGACAGGGTGAGAGCTTTCTTT. Its translation is CASSEARDRVRAFF.

Only one count was recorded for this clone. This chain uses TRBV9 with TRBJ2-3, with a weak D call TRBD1 (5 bases). Germline lookup yields CDR1 SGDLS and CDR2 YYNGEE. The CDR3 is 13 amino acids. V lost 0 bases and J 7 bases, leaving 9 bases between the germline ends. The CDR3 nucleotides read TGTGCCAGCAGCGTAGCCCCAGGGCATACGCAGTATTTT. It is translated as CASSVAPGHTQYF.

The chain combines TRBV5-1 with TRBJ1-1, with 7 nucleotides matching TRBD1. Germline loops: CDR1 SGHRS, CDR2 YFSETQ. The CDR3 has 15 amino acids. The trim removed 0 bases at V and 2 bases at J, leaving 4 bases unmatched. The CDR3 region is CASSLVWTGNTEAFF. The CDR3, as DNA: TGCGCCAGCAGCTTGGTCTGGACAGGAAACACTGAAGCTTTCTTT.

The V and J genes are TRBV7-9 and TRBJ2-2; 10 bases are a match to TRBD2. The CDR3 has 18 residues. V was pared by 3 bases and J by 7 bases, with 14 bases of the junction left unmatched. CDR1 is SEHNR, CDR2 FQNEAQ, per germline (reference sequence). CDR3 sequence: CASSFRTSGSRQFGELFF. The CDR3 DNA is TGTGCCAGCAGCTTTCGGACTAGCGGTTCCAGGCAGTTCGGGGAGCTGTTTTTT. Based on the CDR3 plus reference TRBV7-9 and TRBJ2-2, the full variable domain is DTGVSQNPRHKITKRGQNVTFRCDPISEHNRLYWYRQTLGQGPEFLTYFQNEAQLEKSRLLSDRFSAERPKGSFSTLEIQRTEQGDSAMYLCASSFRTSGSRQFGELFFGEGSRLTVL.

This chain connects TRBV28 to TRBJ2-7; 7 bases match TRBD2. The J segment lost 2 bases and the V segment lost 4 bases, leaving 5 bases of the junction unmatched. Germline CDR1 and CDR2: MDHEN and SYDVKM. This CDR3 contains 14 residues. The chain's CDR3 is CASSWGGSTYEQYF. CDR3 nucleotide sequence: TGTGCCAGCAGTTGGGGGGGATCGACCTACGAGCAGTACTTC.